This T cell receptor beta chain appears in the sequencing data of a study of blood T cell repertoires in COVID-19. The table came from immunoSEQ multiplex PCR; TCRdb's copy has only in-frame clones and leaves some out. The sample consists of roughly 99,000 clones, about 91% of them appearing once. Trimming removed 2 bases from V and 7 bases from J; junction bases left unmatched: 8. From germline, CDR1 is MGHDK and CDR2 SYGVNS. CDR3 size: 16 residues. The sequencing input was peripheral blood. The chain couples TRBV25-1 to TRBJ2-1; 10 nucleotides match TRBD2. The TCR comes from a man in his forties or fifties with active or convalescent COVID-19. The CDR3 is CASSERGLAGDNEQFF. CDR3 bases: TGTGCCAGCAGTGAAAGAGGGCTAGCGGGAGATAATGAGCAGTTCTTC.